The T cell receptor beta chain under discussion was sequenced for a study of T-cell reconstitution after alpha-beta-depleted transplantation in children. V lost 10 bases, J lost 2 bases, and 10 bases stayed unmatched. CDR3 length: 15 amino acids. Germline V lookup: CDR1 MDHEN, CDR2 SYDVKM. This sample's TCRbeta library carried unique molecular identifier barcodes. TCRdb called the PCR reads again in MiXCR, with one record for every CDR3 protein. The sample lists some 340,000 distinct CDR3 sequences; about 9.4% were seen once. This TCR derives from a human donor who donated a stem cell graft to a child with acute lymphoblastic leukemia. The chain uses TRBV28 and TRBJ2-5; TRBD2 matches at 10 bases. The material sequenced was PBMCs from the stem cell graft donor, taken from the stem cell graft. The chain's CDR3 is CAIPAGGSSQETQYF. As DNA, the CDR3 is TGTGCCATCCCAGCGGGAGGGTCCTCTCAAGAGACCCAGTACTTC.